This T cell receptor beta chain was documented in a study of CD4 and CD8 cells across lung adenocarcinoma regions (dated by TCRdb to between 2017 and 2018). About the full investigation: The study compared tumor centers with tumor margins to examine intratumor heterogeneity of the T cell receptor repertoire.

Donors were patients with localized lung adenocarcinoma, a subtype of non-small cell lung cancer. Samples were obtained from the margins of localized lung adenocarcinomas. For TCR repertoire analysis, CD4+ T cells taken from tumor tissue were profiled apart from CD8+ T cells. Sequences SGHTA (CDR1) and FQGNSA (CDR2) are obtained from the germline V gene. The CDR3 starts with the cysteine, ends with the phenylalanine, and has 14 residues. CDR3 DNA only is kept here, 42 bases in frame from base 1. The library was produced with PCR. The run used a HiSeq X Ten. Using fastp trimming at Q25 and MiXCR clonotype assembly, TCRdb reanalyzed the public sequencing data and kept in-frame beta chains. Each CDR3 protein gets just one entry, which takes the most common genes and DNA from the rows behind it. For this sample there are 3,600 or so distinct CDR3 sequences; 64% appear just once. Jointly, the top ten make up roughly a fifth of the sample.

As for this clonotype: The target of this receptor is not known. No base qualities exist here, and no much larger clone lies one base off it.

Sequenced material: CD4+ T cells from the margin of a lung tumor. Read against the paper, the sample's cell subset or site label means: tumor margin region. The TCR was taken from a male donor with lung adenocarcinoma. The CD4 and CD8 labels of this study may be unreliable. This sequence uses TRBV7-2 and TRBJ2-5; TRBD1 is possibly the D segment (6 matching bases). The better agreement between TRBJ2-7 and the DNA end casts doubt on the J call. The sequence in DNA is TGTGCCAGCAGCTTTACGACAGGCTCCTACGAGCAGTACTTC. Translated, it reads CASSFTTGSYEQYF.